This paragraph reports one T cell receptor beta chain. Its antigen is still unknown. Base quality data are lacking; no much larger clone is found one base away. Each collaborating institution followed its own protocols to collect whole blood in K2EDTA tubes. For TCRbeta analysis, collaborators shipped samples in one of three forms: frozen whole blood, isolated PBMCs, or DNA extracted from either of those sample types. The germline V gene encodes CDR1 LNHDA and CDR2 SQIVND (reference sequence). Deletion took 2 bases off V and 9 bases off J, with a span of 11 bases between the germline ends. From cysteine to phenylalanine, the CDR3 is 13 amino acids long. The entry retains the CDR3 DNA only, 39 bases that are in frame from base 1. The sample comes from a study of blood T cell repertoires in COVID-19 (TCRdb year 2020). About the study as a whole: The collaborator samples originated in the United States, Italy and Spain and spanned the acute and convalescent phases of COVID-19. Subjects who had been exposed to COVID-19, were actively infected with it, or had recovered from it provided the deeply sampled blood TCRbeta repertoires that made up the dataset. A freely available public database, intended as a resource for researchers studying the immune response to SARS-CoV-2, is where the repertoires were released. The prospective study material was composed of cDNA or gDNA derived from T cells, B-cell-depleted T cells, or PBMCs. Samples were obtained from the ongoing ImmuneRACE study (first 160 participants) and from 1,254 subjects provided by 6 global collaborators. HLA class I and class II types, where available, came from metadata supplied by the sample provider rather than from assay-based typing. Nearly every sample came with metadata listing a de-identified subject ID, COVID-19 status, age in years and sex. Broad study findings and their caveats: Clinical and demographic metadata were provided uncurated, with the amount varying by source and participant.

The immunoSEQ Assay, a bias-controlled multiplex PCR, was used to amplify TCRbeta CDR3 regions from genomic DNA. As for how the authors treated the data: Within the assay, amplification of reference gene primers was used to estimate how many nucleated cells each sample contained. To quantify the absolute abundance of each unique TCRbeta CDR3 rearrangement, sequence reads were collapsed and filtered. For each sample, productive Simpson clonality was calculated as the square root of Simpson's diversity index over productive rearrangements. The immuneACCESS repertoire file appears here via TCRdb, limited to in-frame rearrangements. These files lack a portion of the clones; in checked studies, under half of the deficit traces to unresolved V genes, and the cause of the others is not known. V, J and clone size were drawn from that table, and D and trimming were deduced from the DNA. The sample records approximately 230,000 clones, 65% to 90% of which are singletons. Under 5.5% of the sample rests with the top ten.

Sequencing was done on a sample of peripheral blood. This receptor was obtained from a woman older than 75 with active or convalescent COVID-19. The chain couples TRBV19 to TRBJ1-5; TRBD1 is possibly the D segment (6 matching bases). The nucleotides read TGTGCCAGTAGTATACGGGACAACTTGCCCCAGCATTTT. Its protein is CASSIRDNLPQHF.